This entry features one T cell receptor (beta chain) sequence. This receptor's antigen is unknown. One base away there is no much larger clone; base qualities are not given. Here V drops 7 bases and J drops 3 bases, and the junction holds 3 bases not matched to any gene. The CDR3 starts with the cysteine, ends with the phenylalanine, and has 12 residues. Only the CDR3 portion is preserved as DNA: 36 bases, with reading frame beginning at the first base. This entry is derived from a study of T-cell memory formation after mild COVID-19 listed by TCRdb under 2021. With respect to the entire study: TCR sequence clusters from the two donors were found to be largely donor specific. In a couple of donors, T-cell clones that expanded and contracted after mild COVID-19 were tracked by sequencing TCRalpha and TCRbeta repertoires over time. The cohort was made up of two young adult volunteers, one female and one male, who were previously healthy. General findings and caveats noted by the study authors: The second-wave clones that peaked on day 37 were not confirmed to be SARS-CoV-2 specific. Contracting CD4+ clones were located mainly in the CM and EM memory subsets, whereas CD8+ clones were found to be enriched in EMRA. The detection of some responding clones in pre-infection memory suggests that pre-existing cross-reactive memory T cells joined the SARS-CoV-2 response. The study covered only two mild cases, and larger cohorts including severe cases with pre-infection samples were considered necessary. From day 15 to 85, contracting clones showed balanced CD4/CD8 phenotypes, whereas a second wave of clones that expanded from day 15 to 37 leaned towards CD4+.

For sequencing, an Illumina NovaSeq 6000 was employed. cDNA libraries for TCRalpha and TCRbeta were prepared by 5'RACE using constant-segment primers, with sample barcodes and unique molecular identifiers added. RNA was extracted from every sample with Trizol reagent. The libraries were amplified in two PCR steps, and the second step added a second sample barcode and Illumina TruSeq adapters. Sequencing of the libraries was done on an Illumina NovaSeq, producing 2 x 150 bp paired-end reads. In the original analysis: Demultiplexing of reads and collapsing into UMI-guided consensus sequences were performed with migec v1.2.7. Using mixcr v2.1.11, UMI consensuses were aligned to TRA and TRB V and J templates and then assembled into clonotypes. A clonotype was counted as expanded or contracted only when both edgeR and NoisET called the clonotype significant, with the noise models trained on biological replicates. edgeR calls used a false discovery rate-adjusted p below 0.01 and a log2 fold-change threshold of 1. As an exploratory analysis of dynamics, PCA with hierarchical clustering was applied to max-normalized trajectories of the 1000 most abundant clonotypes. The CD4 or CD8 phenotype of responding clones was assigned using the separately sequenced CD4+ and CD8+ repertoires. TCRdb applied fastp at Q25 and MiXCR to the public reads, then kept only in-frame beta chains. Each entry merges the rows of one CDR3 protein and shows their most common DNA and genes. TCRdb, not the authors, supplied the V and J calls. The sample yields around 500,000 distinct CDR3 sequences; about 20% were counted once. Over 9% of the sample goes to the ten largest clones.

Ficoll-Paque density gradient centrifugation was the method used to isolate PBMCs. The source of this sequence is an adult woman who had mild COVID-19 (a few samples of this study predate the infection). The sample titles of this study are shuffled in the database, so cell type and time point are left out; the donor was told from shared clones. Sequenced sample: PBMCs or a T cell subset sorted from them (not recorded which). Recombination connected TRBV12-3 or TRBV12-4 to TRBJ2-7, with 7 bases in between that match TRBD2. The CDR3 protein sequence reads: CASKGGSYEQYF. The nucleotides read TGTGCCAGCAAGGGCGGGAGCTACGAGCAGTACTTC.